This TCR beta chain is drawn from a study of T-cell memory formation after mild COVID-19. Study conclusions and caveats: Pre-infection memory showed some responding clones, and this suggested that cross-reactive memory joined. There was no confirmation that second-wave clones peaking on day 37 were SARS-CoV-2 specific. The study found contracting CD4+ clones mainly in CM and EM and contracting CD8+ clones in EMRA. From day 15 to 85, contracting clones were balanced between CD4 and CD8, whereas later expanders leaned toward CD4+.

This clonotype was seen a few times. The antigen remains unidentified. Trimming pared 1 base from V and 7 bases from J, leaving 13 bases between. The CDR3 consists of 14 residues. CDR1 is SEHNR, CDR2 FQNEAQ, per germline (reference sequence). TCRdb called the 5' RACE reads again in MiXCR, with one record for every CDR3 protein. The sample shows approximately 300,000 distinct CDR3 sequences, around 15% of them seen only once. This sequence was found in a man younger than 35 who had mild COVID-19 (a few samples of this study predate the infection). Cell type and time point are not known. Sequenced material: PBMCs or a T cell subset sorted from them (not recorded which). This chain links TRBV7-9 with TRBJ1-1; D is unclear. CDR3 loop: CASSLGGFPFEAFF. The CDR3 DNA reads TGTGCCAGCAGCTTAGGGGGATTTCCTTTTGAAGCTTTCTTT.